This entry is about one T cell receptor (beta chain). Its target is not known. The source of the sample is a study of T cell responses to AZD1222 COVID-19 vaccine. Study-level results: Unmutated regions of variants are reportedly targeted by nearly half of spike-specific TCRs.

Here immunoSEQ multiplex PCR was the method, and the copy in TCRdb shows in-frame clones only, minus some. The data show 180,000 or so clones, 80% to 95% seen once. The V end lost 5 bases, the J end lost 7 bases, and 11 bases lay between the germline ends. Germline V gives CDR1 SGHVS, CDR2 FQNEAQ. This CDR3 is built from 12 residues. The receptor was derived from an adult who received the AZD1222 COVID-19 vaccine. Source: peripheral blood, taken 28 days after the second AZD1222 dose. V and J are TRBV7-8 and TRBJ2-5; a weak D match, TRBD1 (5 bases). The CDR3 sequence: CASSPGFGTQYF. In DNA, the CDR3 is TGTGCCAGCAGCCCAGGGTTTGGGACCCAGTACTTC.